These T cell receptor beta chains were read from a single sample in a study of radiotherapy plus CTLA-4 blockade in lung cancer. The protocol was immunoSEQ multiplex PCR, while the TCRdb copy is restricted to in-frame clones and leaves out a portion. The sample carries about 62,000 clones, about 72% recorded once. The material sequenced was peripheral blood, taken from a patient treated with radiotherapy plus ipilimumab. Receptor source: a human donor with non-small cell lung cancer who had a complete response to radiotherapy plus ipilimumab. Each CDR3 is given with its conserved first and last residue. A D gene is named only where the DNA matches it firmly. Clone size is given for some rows only: seen once, a few or many times, or a class if the clone is expanded.

cdr3_length,clone_size,j_call,d_call,v_call,cdr3_nt,cdr3_aa
14,.,TRBJ1-6,TRBD1,TRBV18,TGTGCCAGCTCACCGGGACAGGCGGATTCACCCCTCCACTTT,CASSPGQADSPLHF
12,few,TRBJ2-5,.,TRBV10-2,TGCGCCAGCATGAGGCGGGGCGAGACCCAGTACTTC,CASMRRGETQYF
14,.,TRBJ2-7,TRBD1,TRBV7-2,TGTGCCAGCAGCTTGGGCAGGGGGTCCTACGAGCAGTACTTC,CASSLGRGSYEQYF
10,once,TRBJ1-2,.,TRBV20-1,TGCAGTGCTGATTCTGGAGGCTACACCTTC,CSADSGGYTF
14,.,TRBJ2-5,.,TRBV7-2,TGTGCCAGCAGCCTCCAGGGGTCCCAAGAGACCCAGTACTTC,CASSLQGSQETQYF
15,few,TRBJ1-2,.,TRBV7-9,TGTGCCAGCAGCCGTGGAAGGGGCGAATTGGATGGCTACACCTTC,CASSRGRGELDGYTF
14,.,TRBJ1-2,.,TRBV11-2,TGTGCCAGCAGCTCCCGTCGGGCTTCGCATGGCTACACCTTC,CASSSRRASHGYTF
12,.,TRBJ1-1,.,TRBV18,TGTGCCAGCTCAGCGGACAGTAAGGTCGCTTTCTTT,CASSADSKVAFF
15,few,TRBJ2-1,.,TRBV4-3,TGCGCCAGCAGCCAAGGGTCGGGGGTGGTCAATGAGCAGTTCTTC,CASSQGSGVVNEQFF
16,.,TRBJ2-2,TRBD1,TRBV9,TGTGCCAGCAGCCCAAGACAGGGCACGAACACCGGGGAGCTGTTTTTT,CASSPRQGTNTGELFF
19,few,TRBJ2-2,TRBD1,TRBV13,TGTGCCAGCAGCTTAAAAGTGTTGCTCGGACAGGGGGACACCGGGGAGCTGTTTTTT,CASSLKVLLGQGDTGELFF
18,.,TRBJ2-2,TRBD2,TRBV7-9,TGTGCCAGCAGCCAGCGCATGGGAGCGGGAGGTCGCACCGGGGAGCTGTTTTTT,CASSQRMGAGGRTGELFF
15,.,TRBJ1-1,.,TRBV4-3,TGCGCCAGCAGCCAAGATAGGGGGGCCCAACACGAAGCTTTCTTT,CASSQDRGAQHEAFF
13,.,TRBJ2-3,.,TRBV5-1,TGCGCCAGCAGCTTGCAGGGCACAGATACGCAGTATTTT,CASSLQGTDTQYF
13,few,TRBJ2-2,.,TRBV19,TGTGCCAGTAGTACAACTCGTCAAGGGGAGCTGTTTTTT,CASSTTRQGELFF
14,.,TRBJ1-3,.,TRBV2,TGTGCCAGCAGTGAAAGCCAGGGATGGAACACCATATATTTT,CASSESQGWNTIYF
13,once,TRBJ1-1,TRBD1,TRBV7-7,TGTGCTAGCAGCCAGCTCGGACAGGGTGAAGCTTTCTTT,CASSQLGQGEAFF
17,.,TRBJ2-7,.,TRBV4-3,TGCGCCAGCAGCCAAGATTTGAGACCTATTACAGACTACGAGCAGTACTTC,CASSQDLRPITDYEQYF
14,few,TRBJ2-3,TRBD2,TRBV18,TGTGCCAGCTCCCCACGGGAGGTCACAGATACGCAGTATTTT,CASSPREVTDTQYF
12,.,TRBJ1-2,.,TRBV6-6,TGTGCCAGCAGTGACGGAGGCTATGGCTACACCTTC,CASSDGGYGYTF
14,once,TRBJ1-2,.,TRBV6-5,TGTGCCAGCAGTTACGGGGGATTACTCTATGGCTACACCTTC,CASSYGGLLYGYTF
13,few,TRBJ1-1,TRBD1,TRBV19,TGTGCCAGTAGTATTGTGGACAGGGAAGAAGCTTTCTTT,CASSIVDREEAFF
14,.,TRBJ2-5,.,TRBV7-2,TGTGCCAGCAGCTTACAAGGGGGGACGGAGACCCAGTACTTC,CASSLQGGTETQYF
12,.,TRBJ1-1,.,TRBV5-4,TGTGCCAGCAGCAGGGTGAGCACTGAAGCTTTCTTT,CASSRVSTEAFF
17,few,TRBJ1-6,.,TRBV7-9,TGTGCCAGCAGCTTACCCCCGGGACCACGGGTGGATTCACCCCTCCACTTT,CASSLPPGPRVDSPLHF
14,few,TRBJ1-5,.,TRBV7-2,TGTGCCAGCAGCCAGGGAGGCCCCCGGCAGCCCCAGCATTTT,CASSQGGPRQPQHF
15,.,TRBJ2-2,.,TRBV6-1,TGTGCCAGCAGTGACTTGAGCGGAAACACCGGGGAGCTGTTTTTT,CASSDLSGNTGELFF
16,.,TRBJ2-5,TRBD2,TRBV11-3,TGTGCCAGCAGCGCCTCATCCTCGGGAGGCGGAGAGACCCAGTACTTC,CASSASSSGGGETQYF
15,few,TRBJ1-2,TRBD1,TRBV5-1,TGCGCCAGCAGCTCGGGGGGACAGGGAAACTATGGCTACACCTTC,CASSSGGQGNYGYTF
12,.,TRBJ2-1,.,TRBV15,TGTGCCACCAGCAGAGACCATAATGAGCAGTTCTTC,CATSRDHNEQFF
14,.,TRBJ2-1,.,TRBV4-3,TGCGCCAGCAGCTTTACCTACCCCTACAATGAGCAGTTCTTC,CASSFTYPYNEQFF
13,.,TRBJ1-2,TRBD1,TRBV5-1,TGCGCCAGCAGCGAAGGGGGCGCCCAGGGCTACACCTTC,CASSEGGAQGYTF